This T cell receptor (beta chain) was retrieved from a study of blood T cell repertoires in COVID-19. Authors' data handling: Nucleated cell number was recorded as an estimate derived from reference gene primer amplification. Profiled with immunoSEQ multiplex PCR; TCRdb holds only in-frame clones, not every one. D and trimming were read from the DNA, whereas the V and J calls and clone size are those reported in that table. The table includes 130,000 or so clones, roughly four fifths detected once. The ends were cut back, 4 bases at V and 3 bases at J, with 14 bases in the middle. Germline CDR1 reads SGHTS; CDR2 reads YDEGEE. CDR3 length equals 15 residues. This clone was seen only a few times.

Material for sequencing was peripheral blood. This TCR came from a woman aged 70-85 years with acute or convalescent COVID-19. The chain couples TRBV5-8 to TRBJ1-5; D may be TRBD1 (6 bases). CDR3 sequence reads: CASSPRQAFNQPQHF. The DNA of the CDR3 is TGTGCCAGCAGCCCCAGACAGGCCTTCAATCAGCCCCAGCATTTT. Drawing the rest from reference TRBV5-8 and TRBJ1-5, the complete variable domain is EAGVTQSPTHLIKTRGQQATLRCSPISGHTSVYWYQQALGLGLQFLLWYDEGEERNRGNFPPRFSGRQFPNYSSELNVNALELEDSALYLCASSPRQAFNQPQHFGDGTRLSIL.